This TCR beta chain was observed in a study of T cell repertoires in cytomegalovirus infection. For the study at large: CMV epitopes that were recently identified and HLA-C-restricted were used alongside well-studied HLA-B-restricted ones. Indications of both CMV infection and matching HLA type were provided by public TCR beta signatures. Broader study findings: The response measured ex vivo was dominated by TCR beta clonotypes (HLA-C-restricted and CMV-specific).

This clonotype was counted ten times or more. The antigen is not known. TCRdb itself ran the reads through MiXCR, one entry per CDR3 protein. The table includes approximately 220,000 distinct CDR3 sequences, about 38% detected once. CDR3 length: 15 residues. V lost 1 base and J lost 4, with 13 bases in between. The germline V gene encodes CDR1 LGHNA and CDR2 YNFKEQ. This rearrangement joins TRBV4-2 to TRBJ1-1; D call uncertain. The sequence derives from a human donor in good health (CMV status not recorded). Some clones in this sample may be carry-over from other donors' samples. This specimen consisted of CD8+ T cells from cultured PBMCs, obtained from culture after CMV antigen stimulation. CDR3 residues: CASSQVDGESTEAFF. The CDR3 nucleotides read TGTGCCAGCAGCCAAGTGGACGGAGAGAGCACTGAAGCTTTCTTT.